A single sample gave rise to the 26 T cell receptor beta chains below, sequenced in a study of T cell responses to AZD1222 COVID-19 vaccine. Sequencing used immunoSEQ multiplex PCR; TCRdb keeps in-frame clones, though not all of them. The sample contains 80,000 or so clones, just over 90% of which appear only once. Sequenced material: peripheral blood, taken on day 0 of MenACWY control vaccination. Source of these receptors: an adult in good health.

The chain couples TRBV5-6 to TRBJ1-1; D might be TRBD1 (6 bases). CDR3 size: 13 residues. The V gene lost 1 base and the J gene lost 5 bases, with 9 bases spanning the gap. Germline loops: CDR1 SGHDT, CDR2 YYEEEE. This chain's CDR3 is CASSLTGWTEAFF. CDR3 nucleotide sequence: TGTGCCAGCAGCTTGACAGGGTGGACTGAAGCTTTCTTT.

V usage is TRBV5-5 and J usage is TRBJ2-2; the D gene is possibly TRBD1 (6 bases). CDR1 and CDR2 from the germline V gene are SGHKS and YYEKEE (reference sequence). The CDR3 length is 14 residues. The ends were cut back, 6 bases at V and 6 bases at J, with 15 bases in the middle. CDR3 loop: CASNVLQGPGELFF. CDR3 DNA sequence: TGTGCCAGCAATGTACTACAGGGCCCCGGGGAGCTGTTTTTT.

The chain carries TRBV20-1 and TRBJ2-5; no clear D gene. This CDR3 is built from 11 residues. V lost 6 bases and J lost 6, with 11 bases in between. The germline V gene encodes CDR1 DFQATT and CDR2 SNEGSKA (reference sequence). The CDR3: CSARLSQTQYF. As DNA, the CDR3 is TGCAGTGCCAGACTGTCCCAGACCCAGTACTTC.

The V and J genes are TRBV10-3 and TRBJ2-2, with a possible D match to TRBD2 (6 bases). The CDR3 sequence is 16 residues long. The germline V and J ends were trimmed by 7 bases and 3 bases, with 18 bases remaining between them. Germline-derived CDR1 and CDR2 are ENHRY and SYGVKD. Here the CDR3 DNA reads TGTGCCATCAATTTCAACCCTGGGGAGGACACCGGGGAGCTGTTTTTT. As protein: CAINFNPGEDTGELFF.

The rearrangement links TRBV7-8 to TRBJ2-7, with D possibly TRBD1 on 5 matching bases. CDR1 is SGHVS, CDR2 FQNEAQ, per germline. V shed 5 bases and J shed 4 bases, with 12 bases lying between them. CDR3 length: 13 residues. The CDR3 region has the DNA TGTGCCAGCAGCCTGACAGAACCATACGAGCAGTACTTC. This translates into CASSLTEPYEQYF.

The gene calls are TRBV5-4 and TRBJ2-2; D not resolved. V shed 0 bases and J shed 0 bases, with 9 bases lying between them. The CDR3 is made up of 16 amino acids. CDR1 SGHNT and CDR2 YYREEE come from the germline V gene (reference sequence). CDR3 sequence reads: CASSLGTAANTGELFF. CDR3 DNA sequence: TGTGCCAGCAGCTTGGGGACGGCCGCGAACACCGGGGAGCTGTTTTTT.

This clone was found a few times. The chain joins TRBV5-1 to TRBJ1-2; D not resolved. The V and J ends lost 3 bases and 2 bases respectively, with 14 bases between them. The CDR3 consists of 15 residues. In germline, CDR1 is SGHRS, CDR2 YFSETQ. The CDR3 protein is CASSWTANQNYGYTF. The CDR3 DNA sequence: TGCGCCAGCAGCTGGACTGCGAACCAAAACTATGGCTACACCTTC.

CDR3 nucleotide sequence: TGCGCCAGCAGCTCTGGGAATATGAACACTGAAGCTTTCTTT. Translation: CASSSGNMNTEAFF. This chain connects TRBV5-1 to TRBJ1-1; D ambiguous. Trimming shortened V by 3 bases and J by 0 bases, and 9 bases separated the two germline ends. CDR1 is SGHRS, CDR2 YFSETQ, per germline. The CDR3 length is 14 residues.

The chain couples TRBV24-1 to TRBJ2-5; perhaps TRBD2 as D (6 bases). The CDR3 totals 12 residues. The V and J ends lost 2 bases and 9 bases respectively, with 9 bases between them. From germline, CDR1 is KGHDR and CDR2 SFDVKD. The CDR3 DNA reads TGTGCCACCAGTGATTGGGGGACTCCCCAGTACTTC. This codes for CATSDWGTPQYF.

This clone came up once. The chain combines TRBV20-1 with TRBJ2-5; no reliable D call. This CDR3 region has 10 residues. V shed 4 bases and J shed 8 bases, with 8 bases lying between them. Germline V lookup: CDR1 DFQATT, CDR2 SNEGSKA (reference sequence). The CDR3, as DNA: TGCAGTGCTACCCTCGGAACCCAGTACTTC. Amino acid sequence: CSATLGTQYF.

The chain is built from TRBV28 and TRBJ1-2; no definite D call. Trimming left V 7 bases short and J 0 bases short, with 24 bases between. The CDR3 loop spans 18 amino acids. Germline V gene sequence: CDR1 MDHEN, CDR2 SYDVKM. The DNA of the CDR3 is TGTGCCAGCACATCTTCCGGGCGGAGCCCGGGGACTAACTATGGCTACACCTTC. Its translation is CASTSSGRSPGTNYGYTF.

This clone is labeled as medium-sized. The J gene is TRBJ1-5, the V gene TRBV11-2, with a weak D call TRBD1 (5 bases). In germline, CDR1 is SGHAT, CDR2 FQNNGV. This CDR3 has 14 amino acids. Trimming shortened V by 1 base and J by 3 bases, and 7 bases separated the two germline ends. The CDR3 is CASSLGQTNQPQHF. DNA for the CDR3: TGTGCCAGCAGCTTAGGACAGACCAATCAGCCCCAGCATTTT.

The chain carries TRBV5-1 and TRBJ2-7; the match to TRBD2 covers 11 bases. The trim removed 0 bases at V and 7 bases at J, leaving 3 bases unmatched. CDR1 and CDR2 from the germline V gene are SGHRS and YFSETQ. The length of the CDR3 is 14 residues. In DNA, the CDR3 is TGCGCCAGCAGCTTGGGACTAGCGGGGAGAGAGCAGTACTTC. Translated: CASSLGLAGREQYF.

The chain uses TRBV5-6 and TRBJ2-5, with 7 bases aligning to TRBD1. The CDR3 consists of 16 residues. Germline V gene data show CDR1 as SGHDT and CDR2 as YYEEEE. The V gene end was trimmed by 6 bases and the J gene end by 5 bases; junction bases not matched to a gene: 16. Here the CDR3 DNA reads TGTGCCAGCATCCTAAACCCGACAGGGAACGGCGAGACCCAGTACTTC. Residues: CASILNPTGNGETQYF.

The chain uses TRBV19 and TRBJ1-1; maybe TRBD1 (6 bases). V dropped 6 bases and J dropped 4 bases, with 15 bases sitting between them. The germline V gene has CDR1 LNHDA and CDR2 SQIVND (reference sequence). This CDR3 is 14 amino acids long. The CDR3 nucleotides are TGTGCCAGTAGGGCGGCAGGGGAGGGCACTGAAGCTTTCTTT. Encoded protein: CASRAAGEGTEAFF.

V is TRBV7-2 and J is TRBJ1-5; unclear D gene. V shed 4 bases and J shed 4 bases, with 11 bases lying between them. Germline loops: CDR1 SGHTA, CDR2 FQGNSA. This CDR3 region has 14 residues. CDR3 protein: CASSSRAGNQPQHF. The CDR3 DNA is TGTGCCAGCAGCTCAAGGGCGGGGAATCAGCCCCAGCATTTT.

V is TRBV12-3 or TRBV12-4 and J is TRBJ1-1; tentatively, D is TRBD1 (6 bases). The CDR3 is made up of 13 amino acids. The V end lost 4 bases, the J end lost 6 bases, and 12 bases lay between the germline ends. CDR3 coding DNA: TGTGCCAGCAGTTGGGGACAACGGGCTGAAGCTTTCTTT. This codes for CASSWGQRAEAFF.

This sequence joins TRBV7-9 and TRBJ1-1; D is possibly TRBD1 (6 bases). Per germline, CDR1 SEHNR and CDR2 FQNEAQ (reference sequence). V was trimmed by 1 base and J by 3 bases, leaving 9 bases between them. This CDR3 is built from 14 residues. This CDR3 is CASSLGAGDTEAFF. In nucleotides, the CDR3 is TGTGCCAGCAGCTTAGGGGCAGGGGACACTGAAGCTTTCTTT. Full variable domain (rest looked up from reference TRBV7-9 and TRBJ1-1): DTGVSQNPRHKITKRGQNVTFRCDPISEHNRLYWYRQTLGQGPEFLTYFQNEAQLEKSRLLSDRFSAERPKGSFSTLEIQRTEQGDSAMYLCASSLGAGDTEAFFGQGTRLTVV.

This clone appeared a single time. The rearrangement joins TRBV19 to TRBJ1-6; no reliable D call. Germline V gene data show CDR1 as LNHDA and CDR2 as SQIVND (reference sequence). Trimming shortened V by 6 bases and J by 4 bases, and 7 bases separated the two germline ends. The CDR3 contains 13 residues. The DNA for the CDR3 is TGTGCCAGTAGAGACTTATATAATTCACCCCTCCACTTT. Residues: CASRDLYNSPLHF.

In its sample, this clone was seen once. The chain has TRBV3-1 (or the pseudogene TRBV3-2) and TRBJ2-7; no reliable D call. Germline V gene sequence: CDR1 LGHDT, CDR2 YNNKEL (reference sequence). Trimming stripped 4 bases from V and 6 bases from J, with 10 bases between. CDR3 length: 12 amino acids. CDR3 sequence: CASSPHPSEQYF. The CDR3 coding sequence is TGTGCCAGCAGCCCTCATCCATCCGAGCAGTACTTC.

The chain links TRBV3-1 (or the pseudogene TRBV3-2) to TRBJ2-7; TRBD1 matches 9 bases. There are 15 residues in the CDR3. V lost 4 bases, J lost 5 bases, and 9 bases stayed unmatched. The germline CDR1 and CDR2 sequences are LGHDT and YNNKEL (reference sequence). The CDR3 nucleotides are TGTGCCAGCAGCCGAGCGGGACAGGGTGTCCACGAGCAGTACTTC. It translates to CASSRAGQGVHEQYF.

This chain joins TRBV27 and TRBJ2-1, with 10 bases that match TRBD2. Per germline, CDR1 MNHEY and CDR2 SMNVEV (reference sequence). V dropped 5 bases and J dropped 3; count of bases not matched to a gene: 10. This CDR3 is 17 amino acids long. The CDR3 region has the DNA TGTGCCAGCAGTCCACCGGGACTAGCGTCTTTCTACAATGAGCAGTTCTTC. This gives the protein CASSPPGLASFYNEQFF.

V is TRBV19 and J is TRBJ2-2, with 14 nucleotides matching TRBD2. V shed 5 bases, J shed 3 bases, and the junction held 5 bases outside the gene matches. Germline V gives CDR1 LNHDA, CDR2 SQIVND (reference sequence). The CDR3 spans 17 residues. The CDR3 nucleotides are TGTGCCAGTAGTGCCGGACTAGCGGGAGGTTACACCGGGGAGCTGTTTTTT. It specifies CASSAGLAGGYTGELFF.

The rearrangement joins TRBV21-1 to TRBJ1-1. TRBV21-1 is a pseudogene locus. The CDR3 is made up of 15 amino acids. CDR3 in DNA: TGTGCCAGCAGCAAAGTGCCGGGGCGGGAGACTGAAGCTTTCTTT. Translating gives CASSKVPGRETEAFF.

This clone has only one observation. CDR3 loop: CASSLFSETSTDTQYF. The CDR3 bases are TGTGCCAGCAGTTTGTTTTCGGAAACTAGCACAGATACGCAGTATTTT. The chain combines TRBV27 with TRBJ2-3; the D is unclear. Germline CDR1 reads MNHEY; CDR2 reads SMNVEV (reference sequence). Deletions cut 3 bases from V and 0 bases from J, with 13 bases between. The CDR3 is made up of 16 amino acids.

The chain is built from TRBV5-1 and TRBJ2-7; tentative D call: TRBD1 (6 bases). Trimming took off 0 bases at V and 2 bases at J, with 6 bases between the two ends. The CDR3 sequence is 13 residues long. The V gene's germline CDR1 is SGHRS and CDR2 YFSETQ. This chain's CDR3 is CASSLEGAYEQYF. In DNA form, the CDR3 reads TGCGCCAGCAGCTTGGAGGGGGCCTACGAGCAGTACTTC.